The T cell receptor beta chain under discussion was sequenced for a study of a mutant IDH1 vaccine in newly diagnosed glioma. Looking at the study overall: Vaccine administration was initiated 4-6 weeks following radiotherapy alone, or with temozolomide cycles. Most had both radiotherapy and temozolomide beforehand; others had only one.

For this clone: Its antigen is undetermined.

V dropped 0 bases and J dropped 0 bases, with 6 bases sitting between them. The germline gives CDR1 LNHDA, CDR2 SQIVND (reference sequence). The CDR3 spans 15 residues. Stated time point: week 47, end of study. A single vaccine dose contained 300 ug of mutant IDH1 20-mer peptide, and topical imiquimod was used with it. TCRdb's copy holds only in-frame clones and misses some; the assay was immunoSEQ multiplex PCR. The data contain about 56,000 clones, over 80% of them singletons. Here the sequenced sample was PBMCs, taken from a glioma patient whose treatment included an IDH1 peptide vaccine. The sequence was obtained from a woman between 45 and 60 years old with glioma. This rearrangement joins TRBV19 to TRBJ1-3; perhaps TRBD1 as D (5 bases). The CDR3 spells CASSIEGLSGNTIYF. CDR3 nucleotide sequence: TGTGCCAGTAGTATAGAGGGACTCTCTGGAAACACCATATATTTT. The whole variable domain, filled in from reference TRBV19 and TRBJ1-3, reads DGGITQSPKYLFRKEGQNVTLSCEQNLNHDAMYWYRQDPGQGLRLIYYSQIVNDFQKGDIAEGYSVSREKKESFPLTVTSAQKNPTAFYLCASSIEGLSGNTIYFGEGSWLTVV.